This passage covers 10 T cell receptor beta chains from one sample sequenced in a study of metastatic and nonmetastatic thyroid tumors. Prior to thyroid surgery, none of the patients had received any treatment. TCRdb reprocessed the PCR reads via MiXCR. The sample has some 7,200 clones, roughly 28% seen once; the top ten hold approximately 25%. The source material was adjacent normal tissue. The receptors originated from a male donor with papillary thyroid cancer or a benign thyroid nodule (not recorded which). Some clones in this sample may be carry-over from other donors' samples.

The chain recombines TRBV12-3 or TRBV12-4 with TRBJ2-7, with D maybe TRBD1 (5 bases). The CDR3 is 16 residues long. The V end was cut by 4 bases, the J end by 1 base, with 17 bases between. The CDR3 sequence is CASSYRSGPSSYEQYF. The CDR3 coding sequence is TGTGCCAGCAGTTACCGGTCAGGGCCTTCATCCTACGAGCAGTACTTC.

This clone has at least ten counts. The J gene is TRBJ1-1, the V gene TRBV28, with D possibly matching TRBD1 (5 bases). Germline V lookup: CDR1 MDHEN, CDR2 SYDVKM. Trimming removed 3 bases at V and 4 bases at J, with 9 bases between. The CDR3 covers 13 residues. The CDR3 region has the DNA TGTGCCAGCAGTTTGAGAGGGGCCACTGAAGCTTTCTTT. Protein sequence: CASSLRGATEAFF. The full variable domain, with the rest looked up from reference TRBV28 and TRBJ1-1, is DVKVTQSSRYLVKRTGEKVFLECVQDMDHENMFWYRQDPGLGLRLIYFSYDVKMKEKGDIPEGYSVSREKKERFSLILESASTNQTSMYLCASSLRGATEAFFGQGTRLTVV.

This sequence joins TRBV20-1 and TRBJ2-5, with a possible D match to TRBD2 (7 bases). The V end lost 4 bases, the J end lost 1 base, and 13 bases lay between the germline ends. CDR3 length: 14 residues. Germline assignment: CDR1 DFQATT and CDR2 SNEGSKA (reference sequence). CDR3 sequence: CSANGGGGQETQYF. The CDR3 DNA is TGCAGTGCTAATGGGGGCGGGGGCCAAGAGACCCAGTACTTC.

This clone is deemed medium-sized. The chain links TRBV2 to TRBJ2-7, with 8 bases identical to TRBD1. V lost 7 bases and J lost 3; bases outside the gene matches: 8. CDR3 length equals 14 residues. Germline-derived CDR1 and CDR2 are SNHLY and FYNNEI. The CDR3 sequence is CASTSGTGNYEQYF. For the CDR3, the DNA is TGTGCCAGCACTTCAGGGACAGGTAACTACGAGCAGTACTTC.

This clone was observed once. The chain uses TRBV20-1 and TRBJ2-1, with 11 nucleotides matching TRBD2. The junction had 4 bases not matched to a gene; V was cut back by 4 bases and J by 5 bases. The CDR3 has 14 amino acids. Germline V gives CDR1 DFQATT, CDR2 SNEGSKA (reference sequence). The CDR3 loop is CSATGTSGNNEQFF. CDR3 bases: TGCAGTGCTACCGGGACTAGCGGAAACAATGAGCAGTTCTTC.

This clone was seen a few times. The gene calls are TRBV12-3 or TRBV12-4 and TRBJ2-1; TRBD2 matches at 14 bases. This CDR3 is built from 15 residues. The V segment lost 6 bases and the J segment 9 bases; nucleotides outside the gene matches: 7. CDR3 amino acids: CASRSGLAGVSEQFF. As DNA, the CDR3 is TGTGCCAGCAGATCGGGACTAGCGGGAGTAAGTGAGCAGTTCTTC.

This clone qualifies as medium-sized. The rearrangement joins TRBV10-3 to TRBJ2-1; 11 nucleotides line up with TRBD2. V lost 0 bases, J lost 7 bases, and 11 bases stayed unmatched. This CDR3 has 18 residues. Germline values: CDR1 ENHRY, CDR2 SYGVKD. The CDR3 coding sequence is TGTGCCATCAGTGAGTCCTCCTCTACTAGCGGGAGTGGAAATGAGCAGTTCTTC. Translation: CAISESSSTSGSGNEQFF.

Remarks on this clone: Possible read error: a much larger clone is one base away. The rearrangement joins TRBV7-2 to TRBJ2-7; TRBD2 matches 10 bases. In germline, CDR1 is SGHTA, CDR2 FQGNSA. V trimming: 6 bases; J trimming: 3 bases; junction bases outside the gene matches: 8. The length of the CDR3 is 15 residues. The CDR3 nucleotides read TGTGCCAGCAGGGGGGTACTAGCGGGGTGCTACGAGCAGTACTTC. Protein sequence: CASRGVLAGCYEQYF.

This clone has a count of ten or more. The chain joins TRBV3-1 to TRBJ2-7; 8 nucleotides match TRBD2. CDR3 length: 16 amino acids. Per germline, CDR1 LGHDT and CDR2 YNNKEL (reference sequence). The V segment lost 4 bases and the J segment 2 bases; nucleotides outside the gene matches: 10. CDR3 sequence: CASSLGGVRGTYEQYF. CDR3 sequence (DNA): TGTGCCAGCAGCCTCGGGGGGGTGCGGGGGACCTACGAGCAGTACTTC.

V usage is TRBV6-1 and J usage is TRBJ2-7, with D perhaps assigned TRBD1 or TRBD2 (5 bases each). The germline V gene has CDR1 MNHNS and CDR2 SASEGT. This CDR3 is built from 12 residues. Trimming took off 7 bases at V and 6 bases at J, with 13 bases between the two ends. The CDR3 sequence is CASTGTGSEQYF. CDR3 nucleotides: TGTGCCAGCACGGGAACAGGTTCCGAGCAGTACTTC.